These 32 T cell receptor beta chains originate from one sample sequenced in a study of blood T cell repertoires in COVID-19. Sequencing was performed with immunoSEQ multiplex PCR; in TCRdb, only in-frame clones are kept and a portion is missing. The sample includes more than 65,000 clones, approximately 80% of them seen just once. The sequencing input was peripheral blood. Every receptor here comes from a man younger than 45 with COVID-19, enrolled during active disease.

The chain uses TRBV7-2 and TRBJ2-1; no clear D. Germline-derived CDR1 and CDR2 are SGHTA and FQGNSA. V was trimmed by 5 bases and J by 0 bases, leaving 14 bases between them. The CDR3 length is 16 residues. The CDR3 nucleotides are TGTGCCAGCAGCATGCGCGGCGTCATCTCCTACAATGAGCAGTTCTTC. Translation gives CASSMRGVISYNEQFF.

About this clone itself: At the DNA level, this CDR3 is encoded by other sequences in the same sample as well. The rearrangement uses TRBV27 and TRBJ1-5; a possible D gene is TRBD1 (5 bases). Trimming took off 3 bases at V and 5 bases at J, with 8 bases between the two ends. The CDR3 is 13 amino acids. Germline V gives CDR1 MNHEY, CDR2 SMNVEV (reference sequence). The CDR3 sequence: CASSLGGDQPQHF. Here the CDR3 DNA reads TGTGCCAGCAGTTTGGGGGGGGATCAGCCCCAGCATTTT.

This clone is a singleton in its sample. The J gene is TRBJ1-1, the V gene TRBV2, with D possibly TRBD1 on 6 matching bases. The germline CDR1 and CDR2 sequences are SNHLY and FYNNEI. With 7 bases removed from V and 0 bases from J, the gap between germline ends came to 9 bases. The length of the CDR3 is 13 residues. CDR3 sequence: CASTRTVNTEAFF. CDR3 nucleotide sequence: TGTGCCAGCACCCGGACAGTGAACACTGAAGCTTTCTTT.

This chain connects TRBV5-1 to TRBJ2-3; D perhaps matches TRBD1 (6 bases). V lost 7 bases and J lost 2, with 17 bases in between. Germline-derived CDR1 and CDR2 are SGHRS and YFSETQ. The CDR3 runs to 15 residues. The CDR3 sequence: CASARGQINTDTQYF. The DNA of the CDR3 is TGCGCCAGCGCCCGTGGACAGATAAACACAGATACGCAGTATTTT.

The chain uses TRBV29-1 and TRBJ1-2; tentatively, D is TRBD1 (5 bases). The CDR3 is 15 amino acids. The V end lost 0 bases, the J end lost 0 bases, and 11 bases lay between the germline ends. Germline CDR1 reads SQVTM; CDR2 reads ANQGSEA. CDR3 sequence reads: CSVEDSTVANYGYTF. The CDR3 DNA reads as TGCAGCGTTGAAGACTCGACAGTGGCTAACTATGGCTACACCTTC.

The chain joins TRBV5-5 to TRBJ1-4; perhaps TRBD1 as D (5 bases). V lost 4 bases, J lost 7 bases, and 17 bases lay in between. This CDR3 region has 15 residues. CDR1 and CDR2 (germline): SGHKS, YYEKEE (reference sequence). The DNA for the CDR3 is TGTGCCAGCAGCCCTGAGGAGGGGATCAGTGAAAAACTGTTTTTT. Protein: CASSPEEGISEKLFF. Full variable domain (missing parts from reference TRBV5-5 and TRBJ1-4): DAGVTQSPTHLIKTRGQQVTLRCSPISGHKSVSWYQQVLGQGPQFIFQYYEKEERGRGNFPDRFSARQFPNYSSELNVNALLLGDSALYLCASSPEEGISEKLFFGSGTQLSVL.

The V and J genes are TRBV10-3 and TRBJ1-3; D is unclear. Trimming pared 8 bases from V and 0 bases from J, leaving 17 bases between. This CDR3 contains 16 residues. Looked up from germline, CDR1 is ENHRY and CDR2 is SYGVKD. CDR3 region: CAIREVGVSSGNTIYF. The CDR3 coding sequence is TGTGCCATCCGAGAGGTCGGGGTTAGCTCTGGAAACACCATATATTTT.

This chain uses TRBV6-5 with TRBJ1-2; possible D gene TRBD1, 6 bases. CDR1 and CDR2 from the germline V gene are MNHEY and SVGAGI. V lost 5 bases, J lost 3 bases, and 13 bases lay in between. This CDR3 has 14 residues. The CDR3 DNA reads TGTGCCAGCAGTCCCCCGGGGGGCGACTATGGCTACACCTTC. This gives the protein CASSPPGGDYGYTF.

In this sample, this clone is medium-sized. V and J are TRBV29-1 and TRBJ1-5, with 8 bases lining up with TRBD1. J was trimmed by 7 bases and V by 4 bases; bases with no gene match: 6. Germline CDR1 and CDR2: SQVTM and ANQGSEA. The CDR3 runs to 13 residues. CDR3 sequence (DNA): TGCAGCGTTGTACAGGGGGGCGGGCAGCCCCAGCATTTT. It codes for CSVVQGGGQPQHF.

This chain uses TRBV28 with TRBJ1-6; D gene unclear. Germline CDR1 and CDR2: MDHEN and SYDVKM. This CDR3 contains 15 residues. Trimming removed 6 bases at V and 4 bases at J, with 13 bases between. The CDR3 nucleotides are TGTGCCAGCAGCCTGGAGCGGGGATATAATTCACCCCTCCACTTT. Its translation: CASSLERGYNSPLHF.

The V gene is TRBV6-2 or TRBV6-3, the J gene TRBJ2-1, with D hard to call. The V gene lost 0 bases and the J gene lost 8 bases, with 11 bases spanning the gap. Germline V CDR1 and CDR2: MNHEY, SVGEGT. The CDR3 has 14 residues. CDR3: CASSYSLVGDEQFF. The CDR3 bases are TGTGCCAGCAGTTACTCTCTAGTCGGCGATGAGCAGTTCTTC.

This clone appeared a few times. Other DNA sequences of this sample code for an identical CDR3. The chain has TRBV6-4 and TRBJ2-3; D remains ambiguous. The CDR3 has 14 residues. CDR1 MRHNA and CDR2 SNTAGT come from the germline V gene. V was pared by 2 bases and J by 0 bases, with 6 bases between. The CDR3 spells CASSDRGSTDTQYF. The CDR3 DNA reads as TGTGCCAGCAGTGACCGCGGAAGCACAGATACGCAGTATTTT.

The chain combines TRBV5-5 with TRBJ1-1; D unresolved. The CDR3 is made up of 13 amino acids. Per the germline V gene, CDR1 is SGHKS and CDR2 is YYEKEE (reference sequence). V shed 0 bases and J shed 5 bases, with 8 bases lying between them. For the CDR3, the DNA is TGTGCCAGCAGCTTGGGCCCGGGGACTGAAGCTTTCTTT. Encoded protein: CASSLGPGTEAFF.

The chain recombines TRBV29-1 with TRBJ2-4; possible D gene TRBD1, 5 bases. Germline assignment: CDR1 SQVTM and CDR2 ANQGSEA. The CDR3 runs to 12 residues. V lost 4 bases and J 6 bases, leaving 10 bases between the germline ends. In DNA, the CDR3 is TGCAGCGTTGCACAGGCTTCAAACATTCAGTACTTC. Translated: CSVAQASNIQYF.

This sequence joins TRBV11-2 and TRBJ2-1; a weak D match, TRBD1 (6 bases). Trimming cost V 3 bases and J 1 base, with 13 bases left between them. Germline-derived CDR1 and CDR2 are SGHAT and FQNNGV. The CDR3 is 16 amino acids. The CDR3, as DNA: TGTGCCAGCAGCTTTTACCAGGGGTTATCCTACAATGAGCAGTTCTTC. Residues: CASSFYQGLSYNEQFF.

CDR3 sequence (DNA): TGCAGCGTTGCAGGGTCCGTGCTTGAGCAGTTCTTC. It translates to CSVAGSVLEQFF. The chain couples TRBV29-1 to TRBJ2-1, with D perhaps TRBD1 (5 bases). The CDR3 runs 12 residues. Trimming left V 4 bases short and J 9 bases short, with 13 bases between. The V gene's germline CDR1 is SQVTM and CDR2 ANQGSEA.

The chain carries TRBV5-8 and TRBJ1-2, with a possible D match to TRBD1 (5 bases). The CDR3 consists of 13 residues. Per the germline V gene, CDR1 is SGHTS and CDR2 is YDEGEE. V was cut by 3 bases and J by 2 bases, with 8 bases left in between. The CDR3 loop reads CASSSPGNYGYTF. The CDR3 DNA sequence: TGTGCCAGCAGCTCCCCAGGGAACTATGGCTACACCTTC.

The gene calls are TRBV2 and TRBJ2-6; the D gene is possibly TRBD2 (5 bases). Trimming left V 7 bases short and J 0 bases short, with 10 bases between. The CDR3 spans 15 residues. Germline V gene data show CDR1 as SNHLY and CDR2 as FYNNEI. For the CDR3, the DNA is TGTGCCAGCAACGCGGGTACCTCTGGGGCCAACGTCCTGACTTTC. Its translation: CASNAGTSGANVLTF.

This chain connects TRBV9 to TRBJ2-7; TRBD1 matches 11 bases. CDR3 size: 15 residues. V lost 3 bases to trimming and J lost 4 bases; unmatched junction nucleotides: 6. CDR1 is SGDLS, CDR2 YYNGEE, per germline. The CDR3 sequence is CASSATGTGGYEQYF. DNA of the CDR3: TGTGCCAGCAGCGCTACCGGGACAGGGGGATACGAGCAGTACTTC.

The J gene is TRBJ2-3, the V gene TRBV7-2, with 10 bases matching TRBD2. This CDR3 comprises 17 residues. V trimming: 1 base; J trimming: 3 bases; junction bases outside the gene matches: 7. Per the germline V gene, CDR1 is SGHTA and CDR2 is FQGNSA. Written as DNA, the CDR3 is TGTGCCAGCAGCTTAGTAAGCGGGAGGGCCAAAACAGATACGCAGTATTTT. Its translation is CASSLVSGRAKTDTQYF.

A single count supports this clone. This rearrangement joins TRBV2 to TRBJ2-1; 8 nucleotides match TRBD1. The V segment lost 6 bases and the J segment 4 bases; nucleotides outside the gene matches: 2. CDR1 is SNHLY and CDR2 is FYNNEI in the germline V gene. The CDR3 consists of 13 residues. Here the CDR3 DNA reads TGTGCCAGCAGGGGGACAGGATACAATGAGCAGTTCTTC. The encoded protein is CASRGTGYNEQFF.

This sequence joins TRBV18 and TRBJ2-7; 10 bases fit TRBD2. The CDR3 is made up of 15 amino acids. In germline, CDR1 is KGHSH, CDR2 LQKENI. J gave up 5 bases and V 0 bases, and 4 bases lay outside the gene matches. The DNA for the CDR3 is TGTGCCAGCTCACCACCGAAGCGGGAGGGCAACGAGCAGTACTTC. Translated, it gives CASSPPKREGNEQYF.

The chain carries TRBV9 and TRBJ2-2; perhaps TRBD1 as D (6 bases). With 0 bases removed from V and 7 bases from J, the gap between germline ends came to 13 bases. CDR3 length equals 15 residues. In germline, CDR1 is SGDLS, CDR2 YYNGEE. The CDR3 bases are TGTGCCAGCAGCGTAGAGAGGACAGTTGGCGGGGAGCTGTTTTTT. This translates into CASSVERTVGGELFF.

The chain joins TRBV4-2 to TRBJ2-3; the match to TRBD2 covers 9 bases. Germline trimming cut 0 bases from V and 12 bases from J; bases unmatched to any gene: 4. The CDR3 sequence is 13 residues long. The germline V gene has CDR1 LGHNA and CDR2 YNFKEQ. The CDR3 protein is CASSQDQGTSQYF. The CDR3 DNA is TGTGCCAGCAGCCAAGATCAGGGGACTAGCCAGTATTTT.

The J gene is TRBJ2-3, the V gene TRBV7-2, with 8 bases that match TRBD2. The CDR3 has 16 residues. With V trimmed by 8 bases and J by 0 bases, 10 bases remained unmatched. Germline values: CDR1 SGHTA, CDR2 FQGNSA. CDR3 coding DNA: TGTGCCAGCTTAGCTAGCGGGCGGCCTAGCACAGATACGCAGTATTTT. It codes for CASLASGRPSTDTQYF.

The J gene is TRBJ2-1, the V gene TRBV7-9; D gene unclear. The CDR3 has 15 residues. Trimming removed 2 bases at V and 0 bases at J, with 8 bases between. From germline, CDR1 is SEHNR and CDR2 FQNEAQ (reference sequence). CDR3 protein: CASSLMSSSYNEQFF. CDR3 sequence (DNA): TGTGCCAGCAGCTTAATGTCCAGCTCCTACAATGAGCAGTTCTTC. Based on the CDR3 plus reference TRBV7-9 and TRBJ2-1, the full variable domain is DTGVSQNPRHKITKRGQNVTFRCDPISEHNRLYWYRQTLGQGPEFLTYFQNEAQLEKSRLLSDRFSAERPKGSFSTLEIQRTEQGDSAMYLCASSLMSSSYNEQFFGPGTRLTVL.

V is TRBV7-8 and J is TRBJ2-3, with no clear D. The CDR3 is made up of 13 amino acids. CDR1 and CDR2 (germline): SGHVS, FQNEAQ. The V and J ends lost 2 bases and 1 base respectively, with 4 bases between them. Written as DNA, the CDR3 is TGTGCCAGCAGCTTAATCGGCACAGATACGCAGTATTTT. It yields the protein CASSLIGTDTQYF.

This clone was recorded a few times. The rearrangement joins TRBV19 to TRBJ2-3, with 9 nucleotides matching TRBD1. Trimming removed 5 bases from V and 3 bases from J; junction bases left unmatched: 6. This CDR3 has 15 residues. The germline V gene has CDR1 LNHDA and CDR2 SQIVND (reference sequence). CDR3 residues: CASSLRTGDTDTQYF. Here the CDR3 DNA reads TGTGCCAGTAGTCTCCGGACAGGGGATACAGATACGCAGTATTTT.

In this sample, this clone turned up a few times. Here the CDR3 reads CAIREGQGDINEQFF. The CDR3 bases are TGTGCCATCAGGGAGGGACAGGGGGATATCAATGAGCAGTTCTTC. The rearrangement uses TRBV10-3 and TRBJ2-1; 11 nucleotides agree with TRBD1. The germline V gene encodes CDR1 ENHRY and CDR2 SYGVKD. The CDR3 is 15 residues long. V was pared by 6 bases and J by 6 bases, with 7 bases of the junction left unmatched.

The CDR3 region is CASSISRRENTEAFF. The CDR3 nucleotides are TGTGCCAGTAGTATAAGTCGACGGGAGAACACTGAAGCTTTCTTT. V gene TRBV19 combines with J gene TRBJ1-1, with D unclear. The CDR3 is 15 residues long. Trimming shortened V by 2 bases and J by 1 base, and 11 bases separated the two germline ends. In germline, CDR1 is LNHDA, CDR2 SQIVND (reference sequence).

The chain couples TRBV5-6 to TRBJ2-1, with TRBD2 matching over 10 bases. The CDR3 length is 15 residues. Unmatched junction bases numbered 8, after V lost 4 bases and J lost 7 bases. Germline CDR1 and CDR2: SGHDT and YYEEEE. CDR3 DNA: TGTGCCAGCAGCGAGGCCAGAGCGGGAGGGAATGAGCAGTTCTTC. It yields the protein CASSEARAGGNEQFF.

The rearrangement links TRBV7-9 to TRBJ1-4; TRBD1 might be the D (5 bases). With 6 bases removed from V and 14 bases from J, the gap between germline ends came to 13 bases. There are 11 residues in the CDR3. Looked up from germline, CDR1 is SEHNR and CDR2 is FQNEAQ (reference sequence). The CDR3 loop is CASSSPGDLFF. The CDR3 bases are TGTGCCAGCAGTTCCCCGGGGGACCTGTTTTTT.